Presented here are 26 T cell receptor beta chains from one specimen sequenced in a study of CD8 T cells in ankylosing spondylitis. Study results and caveats: What seemed typical of ankylosing spondylitis blood was a TCR beta motif built from several highly homologous variants.

MiXCR, run by TCRdb on the 5' RACE reads, gives a single entry per CDR3 protein. The data show 700,000 to 850,000 distinct CDR3 sequences, with roughly 12% seen just once and around 0.51% held by the top ten. What these receptors recognize is not known. The specimen was blood, either unsorted or a sorted T cell fraction (not recorded which). Receptors were obtained from a male donor with ankylosing spondylitis.

The table lists this clonotype with many counts. The chain couples TRBV20-1 to TRBJ1-5, with D tentatively TRBD1 (5 bases). Germline lookup yields CDR1 DFQATT and CDR2 SNEGSKA (reference sequence). V was clipped by 5 bases and J by 0 bases, with 14 bases between them. This CDR3 comprises 15 residues. The CDR3 spells CSAFDSEISNQPQHF. CDR3 nucleotides: TGCAGTGCTTTCGACAGTGAAATTAGCAATCAGCCCCAGCATTTT.

This clonotype turned up a few times. The chain uses TRBV7-6 and TRBJ2-7, with D unclear. The CDR3 has 13 residues. V gave up 0 bases and J gave up 6 bases, with 9 bases separating them. Germline CDR1 is SGHVS and CDR2 is FNYEAQ. CDR3 loop: CASSLASLPEQYF. The CDR3 DNA follows: TGTGCCAGCAGCTTAGCGTCGTTACCCGAGCAGTACTTC. Based on the CDR3 plus reference TRBV7-6 and TRBJ2-7, the full variable domain is GAGVSQSPRYKVTKRGQDVALRCDPISGHVSLYWYRQALGQGPEFLTYFNYEAQQDKSGLPNDRFSAERPEGSISTLTIQRTEQRDSAMYRCASSLASLPEQYFGPGTRLTVT.

The chain has TRBV7-2 and TRBJ1-2; D call uncertain. Germline CDR1 and CDR2: SGHTA and FQGNSA. Trimming cost V 0 bases and J 0 bases, with 2 bases left between them. The CDR3 loop spans 13 amino acids. The CDR3 region is CASSLAPNYGYTF. The CDR3 DNA sequence: TGTGCCAGCAGCTTAGCCCCTAACTATGGCTACACCTTC. Full variable domain (remainder filled in from reference TRBV7-2 and TRBJ1-2): GAGVSQSPSNKVTEKGKDVELRCDPISGHTALYWYRQSLGQGLEFLIYFQGNSAPDKSGLPSDRFSAERTGGSVSTLTIQRTQQEDSAVYLCASSLAPNYGYTFGSGTRLTVV.

The rearrangement uses TRBV18 and TRBJ2-1, with no clear D. Trimming pared 3 bases from V and 6 bases from J, leaving 6 bases between. Germline-derived CDR1 and CDR2 are KGHSH and LQKENI. This CDR3 has 12 residues. CDR3 sequence (DNA): TGTGCCAGCTCACCCTACAGCAATGAGCAGTTCTTC. Protein sequence: CASSPYSNEQFF.

This clonotype was counted many times. The rearrangement uses TRBV21-1 and TRBJ2-1; the table names TRBD1, a call not compared with the DNA. TRBV21-1 is annotated as a pseudogene. The CDR3 spans 17 residues. CDR3 nucleotides: TGTGCCAGCAGCAAAACATGTAAGGGGAGAAAAGACAATGAGCAGTTCTTC. As protein: CASSKTCKGRKDNEQFF.

This chain links TRBV28 with TRBJ2-1; D is perhaps TRBD1 or TRBD2 (6 bases each). Germline-derived CDR1 and CDR2 are MDHEN and SYDVKM. V was shortened by 3 bases and J by 1 base, with 13 bases between the two germline ends. This CDR3 is built from 16 residues. This chain's CDR3 is CASSFRGGRSYNEQFF. For the CDR3, the DNA is TGTGCCAGCAGTTTCCGAGGGGGGCGTTCCTACAATGAGCAGTTCTTC. Combining the CDR3 with reference TRBV28 and TRBJ2-1 gives the whole variable domain DVKVTQSSRYLVKRTGEKVFLECVQDMDHENMFWYRQDPGLGLRLIYFSYDVKMKEKGDIPEGYSVSREKKERFSLILESASTNQTSMYLCASSFRGGRSYNEQFFGPGTRLTVL.

The J gene is TRBJ1-6, the V gene TRBV4-3; no clear D. The CDR3 runs 14 residues. The V and J ends lost 0 bases and 9 bases respectively, with 9 bases between them. In germline, CDR1 is LGHNA, CDR2 YSLEER. The CDR3: CASSQDLYGSPLHF. DNA of the CDR3: TGCGCCAGCAGCCAAGATCTGTACGGTTCACCCCTCCACTTT.

The rearrangement links TRBV12-3 or TRBV12-4 to TRBJ1-1, with TRBD1 as a possible D gene (5 bases). This CDR3 has 15 residues. V lost 2 bases and J 3 bases, leaving 13 bases between the germline ends. DNA of the CDR3: TGTGCCAGCAGTTTACATCAGGGTGGGTACACTGAAGCTTTCTTT. Amino acid sequence: CASSLHQGGYTEAFF.

This clonotype has a count of ten or more. This chain links TRBV20-1 with TRBJ2-1; D unclear. Germline CDR1 is DFQATT and CDR2 is SNEGSKA (reference sequence). Trimming stripped 6 bases from V and 0 bases from J, with 12 bases between. CDR3 length equals 14 residues. The CDR3 sequence: CSAPRLSSYNEQFF. CDR3 sequence (DNA): TGCAGTGCCCCCCGGCTGAGCTCCTACAATGAGCAGTTCTTC.

The rearrangement joins TRBV20-1 to TRBJ1-2, with 8 bases aligning to TRBD1. Losses at the gene ends were 0 bases for V and 2 bases for J; bases not matched to a gene: 5. Germline V gene sequence: CDR1 DFQATT, CDR2 SNEGSKA (reference sequence). The CDR3 is 15 residues long. The CDR3, as DNA: TGCAGTGCTAGAGATCGCAGGACAGGGAACTATGGCTACACCTTC. This translates into CSARDRRTGNYGYTF.

The chain recombines TRBV20-1 with TRBJ2-2; 7 positions agree with TRBD2. Germline CDR1 and CDR2: DFQATT and SNEGSKA (reference sequence). V shed 2 bases and J 1 base; nucleotides not matched to a gene: 7. This CDR3 comprises 16 residues. The CDR3 bases are TGCAGTGCTAGACCATTTGGGGGGGGGAACACCGGGGAGCTGTTTTTT. Encoded protein: CSARPFGGGNTGELFF.

Only a few counts were recorded for this clonotype. This chain connects TRBV20-1 to TRBJ1-6; a weak D match, TRBD1 (5 bases). The CDR3 runs to 14 residues. CDR1 and CDR2 from the germline V gene are DFQATT and SNEGSKA (reference sequence). Trimming took off 3 bases at V and 5 bases at J, with 11 bases between the two ends. This CDR3 reads CSASRVRDNSPLHF. The DNA for the CDR3 is TGCAGTGCTAGCAGGGTCAGGGATAATTCACCCCTCCACTTT.

This clonotype has just a few counts. The rearrangement joins TRBV5-1 to TRBJ1-2, with 9 bases aligning to TRBD1. CDR3 length: 13 amino acids. The trim removed 2 bases at V and 8 bases at J, leaving 4 bases unmatched. Germline V gene sequence: CDR1 SGHRS, CDR2 YFSETQ. The CDR3, as DNA: TGCGCCAGCAGCTTCGACAGGGGGTTCGGCTACACCTTC. This translates into CASSFDRGFGYTF. Complete variable domain (other parts from reference TRBV5-1 and TRBJ1-2): KAGVTQTPRYLIKTRGQQVTLSCSPISGHRSVSWYQQTPGQGLQFLFEYFSETQRNKGNFPGRFSGRQFSNSRSEMNVSTLELGDSALYLCASSFDRGFGYTFGSGTRLTVV.

This clonotype was seen only a few times. The rearrangement links TRBV10-3 to TRBJ1-5, with unresolved D. Trimming removed 3 bases at V and 0 bases at J, with 3 bases between. The CDR3 is 13 amino acids. CDR1 and CDR2 from the germline V gene are ENHRY and SYGVKD. The CDR3 here is CAISEISNQPQHF. The CDR3 DNA is TGTGCCATCAGTGAAATTAGCAATCAGCCCCAGCATTTT.

The CDR3 spells CASSLSGAWGTDTQYF. The CDR3 DNA is TGTGCCAGCAGTTTATCGGGGGCTTGGGGCACAGATACGCAGTATTTT. The gene calls are TRBV27 and TRBJ2-3; D is perhaps TRBD1 (6 bases). Germline V gene sequence: CDR1 MNHEY, CDR2 SMNVEV (reference sequence). V was shortened by 0 bases and J by 1 base, with 11 bases between the two germline ends. CDR3 length: 16 amino acids.

The chain has TRBV4-3 and TRBJ2-7; D is perhaps TRBD2 (5 bases). CDR3 length: 13 amino acids. Looked up from germline, CDR1 is LGHNA and CDR2 is YSLEER. Deletions cut 1 base from V and 9 bases from J, with 13 bases between. CDR3 protein: CASSQVWKAVQYF. The CDR3 region has the DNA TGCGCCAGCAGCCAAGTTTGGAAAGCGGTGCAGTACTTC.

This clonotype has at least ten counts. V and J are TRBV12-3 or TRBV12-4 and TRBJ1-2, with D maybe TRBD1 (5 bases). The CDR3 totals 12 residues. V lost 6 bases and J lost 8, with 13 bases in between. In nucleotides, the CDR3 is TGTGCCAGCAGCCGAGGGGTCCTGGGCTACACCTTC. It translates to CASSRGVLGYTF.

In this sample, this clonotype turned up a few times. This chain joins TRBV20-1 and TRBJ1-4; the match to TRBD1 covers 9 bases. This CDR3 contains 14 residues. The J segment lost 7 bases and the V segment lost 3 bases, leaving 6 bases of the junction unmatched. Germline CDR1 and CDR2: DFQATT and SNEGSKA (reference sequence). As DNA, the CDR3 is TGCAGTGCTAGGGCTGGACAGGGGACTGAAAAACTGTTTTTT. This sequence encodes CSARAGQGTEKLFF.

This clonotype appeared many times. The rearrangement uses TRBV6-2 or TRBV6-3 and TRBJ1-2; D ambiguous. This CDR3 has 12 residues. Looked up from germline, CDR1 is MNHEY and CDR2 is SVGEGT. Trimming took off 4 bases at V and 5 bases at J, with 8 bases between the two ends. CDR3: CASSSIGYGYTF. The CDR3 bases are TGTGCCAGCAGTTCGATTGGGTATGGCTACACCTTC.

This clonotype was detected many times. The chain recombines TRBV7-2 with TRBJ1-5, with D perhaps TRBD1 (5 bases). The CDR3 totals 15 residues. Looked up from germline, CDR1 is SGHTA and CDR2 is FQGNSA. Deletions cut 5 bases from V and 2 bases from J, with 13 bases between. The CDR3 DNA reads TGTGCCAGCAGCCCGAGGGGCGGTGGCAATCAGCCCCAGCATTTT. This sequence encodes CASSPRGGGNQPQHF.

The chain combines TRBV14 with TRBJ1-1; D call uncertain. Trimming shortened V by 0 bases and J by 3 bases, and 17 bases separated the two germline ends. The CDR3 has 17 amino acids. Germline CDR1 is SGHDN and CDR2 is FVKESK. The CDR3: CASSQERRVRPDTEAFF. The CDR3 DNA is TGTGCCAGCAGCCAAGAACGTAGGGTCCGGCCGGACACTGAAGCTTTCTTT.

The J gene is TRBJ1-1, the V gene TRBV10-3, with D hard to call. V lost 0 bases and J 1 base, leaving 12 bases between the germline ends. The CDR3 spans 16 residues. Germline-derived CDR1 and CDR2 are ENHRY and SYGVKD. The CDR3 DNA sequence: TGTGCCATCAGTGAGTCGATAGCGCCGCCGAACACTGAAGCTTTCTTT. It codes for CAISESIAPPNTEAFF.

The chain recombines TRBV3-1 with TRBJ1-1, with D maybe TRBD1 (6 bases). The CDR3 is made up of 13 amino acids. Germline V gene data show CDR1 as LGHDT and CDR2 as YNNKEL (reference sequence). Deletions cut 8 bases from V and 6 bases from J, with 16 bases between. The CDR3 is CASSQGTYSEAFF. The CDR3, as DNA: TGTGCCAGCTCACAGGGCACCTATTCTGAAGCTTTCTTT.

This clonotype was picked up many times. Here the CDR3 DNA reads TGTGCCAGCAGTTCACCCGGGGTGTTCCGGACTGAAGCTTTCTTT. Amino acids: CASSSPGVFRTEAFF. This chain connects TRBV12-3 or TRBV12-4 to TRBJ1-1; D gene unclear. The V end was cut by 4 bases, the J end by 5 bases, with 17 bases between. The CDR3 loop spans 15 amino acids.

This clonotype was counted at least ten times. The V and J genes are TRBV4-1 and TRBJ1-5; weak D call: TRBD1 (6 bases). The CDR3 has 15 residues. CDR1 is MGHRA, CDR2 YSYEKL, per germline. V was trimmed by 1 base and J by 6 bases, leaving 13 bases between them. The CDR3 DNA is TGCGCCAGCAGCCAAGCTCAACAGGGCGGTCAGCCCCAGCATTTT. This sequence encodes CASSQAQQGGQPQHF.

This clonotype has a handful of counts. The rearrangement links TRBV20-1 to TRBJ2-7, with D possibly matching TRBD2 (5 bases). Trimming pared 1 base from V and 12 bases from J, leaving 13 bases between. Germline V lookup: CDR1 DFQATT, CDR2 SNEGSKA (reference sequence). The CDR3 is 11 residues long. CDR3 amino acids: CSARVEIGRYF. CDR3 DNA: TGCAGTGCTAGAGTAGAAATAGGGAGGTACTTC.